This entry concerns a single T cell receptor beta chain. What it binds is not known. These data belong to a study of Ad26.COV2.S vaccination and SARS-CoV-2 variants. Study-wide context: Of the COV1001 trial arms, the Ad26.COV2.S arm included the donor. Intramuscularly, Ad26.COV2.S was given either once or twice, 56 days apart. Study findings and constraints: Vaccine and placebo recipients had comparable breadth of non-spike TCRs.

The ends lost 3 bases at V and 0 bases at J; junction bases unmatched: 7. CDR3 length: 16 amino acids. Per germline, CDR1 LNHDA and CDR2 SQIVND (reference sequence). The treatment here: some 20 received Ad26.COV2.S at low or high dose, single or two shots; five or six received placebo; per-sample allocation not given. The study sampled participants on day 63 after the first vaccine or placebo injection. The study used a vaccine consisting of an Ad26 vector that expressed Wuhan-strain SARS-CoV-2 spike. TCRdb's copy holds only in-frame clones and misses some; the assay was immunoSEQ multiplex PCR. The repertoire includes about 500,000 clones, roughly nine tenths of them detected once, and 1.5% to 2% sits in the top ten.

The V gene is TRBV19, the J gene TRBJ1-2, with TRBD1 matching 7 bases. This receptor was obtained from a person between 18 and 65 years old who received the Ad26.COV2.S COVID-19 vaccine or a placebo. Material: peripheral blood, obtained in a trial of Ad26.COV2.S vaccine versus placebo. This CDR3 is CASSMGQLTSNYGYTF. The DNA of the CDR3 is TGTGCCAGTAGTATGGGACAGCTAACCTCTAACTATGGCTACACCTTC.